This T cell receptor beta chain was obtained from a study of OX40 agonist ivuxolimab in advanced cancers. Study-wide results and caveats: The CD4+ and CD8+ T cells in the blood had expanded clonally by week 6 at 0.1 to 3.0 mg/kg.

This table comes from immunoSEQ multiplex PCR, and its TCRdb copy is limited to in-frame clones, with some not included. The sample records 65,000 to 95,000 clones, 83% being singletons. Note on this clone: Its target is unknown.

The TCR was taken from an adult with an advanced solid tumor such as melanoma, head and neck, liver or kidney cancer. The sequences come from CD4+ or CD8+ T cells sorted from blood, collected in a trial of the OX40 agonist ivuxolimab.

For the CDR3, the DNA is TGCGCCAGCAGCCAGGGCGGACGCTCTGGAAACACCATATATTTT. Translation: CASSQGGRSGNTIYF. The chain has TRBV4-1 and TRBJ1-3; no reliable D call. CDR3 length equals 15 residues. The germline V gene has CDR1 MGHRA and CDR2 YSYEKL. Deletions cut 3 bases from V and 0 bases from J, with 9 bases between.